The sample holds a few counts of the clone carrying this TCR beta chain. Antigen specificity is unknown. TCRdb keeps only in-frame clones here, not all; method: immunoSEQ multiplex PCR. The sample consists of approximately 54,000 clones, roughly 80% of them appearing once. This sample is part of a study of a mutant IDH1 vaccine in newly diagnosed glioma. Study information: Antecedent treatment encompassed radiotherapy, temozolomide, or their combination; the majority received both. Overall study results and limits: The vaccine induced immune responses, and these occurred in roughly 95% of patients. Pseudoprogression apparently lacked any relation to changes in top peripheral T cell clonotypes.

Germline CDR1 is MGHRA and CDR2 is YSYEKL. The junction had 7 bases not matched to a gene; V was cut back by 2 bases and J by 6 bases. This CDR3 is built from 16 residues. Described time point: baseline, week 1 (first vaccination visit). The treatment: pre-vaccination baseline after standard-of-care therapy. Tumors from donors were new WHO grade 3 or 4 IDH1-mutant astrocytomas with ATRX loss. This chain joins TRBV4-1 and TRBJ1-2; TRBD1 matches at 12 bases. Sequenced material: PBMCs, taken from a glioma patient treated with radiotherapy, temozolomide or both. The sequence came from a man aged 18 to 29 with glioma. The CDR3 region is CASSQRDRGRWNGYTF. The CDR3 coding sequence is TGCGCCAGCAGCCAACGGGACAGGGGGCGGTGGAATGGCTACACCTTC.